The clone carrying this T cell receptor (beta chain) occurred a few times. Construction of the TCRbeta library involved unique molecular identifiers. TCRdb ran MiXCR on the PCR reads and lists one entry per CDR3 protein. The repertoire holds around 680,000 distinct CDR3 sequences, with around 17% as singletons. These data originate in a study of T-cell reconstitution after alpha-beta-depleted transplantation in children. This CDR3 contains 15 residues. CDR1 SGHRS and CDR2 YFSETQ come from the germline V gene. V lost 3 bases and J lost 4, with 16 bases in between. Sequences were derived from PBMCs from the stem cell graft donor, sampled from the stem cell graft. The TCR comes from a human donor who donated a stem cell graft to a child with acute myeloid leukemia. The chain employs TRBV5-1 and TRBJ1-1, with D unresolved. The CDR3 loop is CASSSLQGIGTEAFF. The CDR3 DNA is TGCGCCAGCAGCTCCCTACAAGGGATTGGCACTGAAGCTTTCTTT.